These 9 T cell receptor beta chains share one sample of origin, sequenced in a study of blood T cell repertoires in COVID-19. Assay: immunoSEQ multiplex PCR; the TCRdb copy retains only in-frame clones and omits some. In the table there are 350,000 to 400,000 clones, roughly nine tenths of which are singletons. The specimen was PBMCs or T cells enriched from blood (not recorded which). The receptor set was obtained from a woman in her twenties or thirties who had recovered from COVID-19.

The rearrangement links TRBV9 to TRBJ1-2; TRBD1 matches 7 bases. Germline V gene sequence: CDR1 SGDLS, CDR2 YYNGEE. V trimming: 3 bases; J trimming: 5 bases; junction bases outside the gene matches: 10. The CDR3 covers 15 residues. The CDR3 loop reads CASSEAGTELYGYTF. The CDR3 DNA reads as TGTGCCAGCAGCGAGGCCGGGACAGAACTTTATGGCTACACCTTC.

This clone has a handful of counts. The rearrangement joins TRBV2 to TRBJ2-1, with TRBD2 identical over 12 bases. V shed 8 bases and J 9 bases; nucleotides not matched to a gene: 11. The CDR3 contains 15 residues. Germline V gives CDR1 SNHLY, CDR2 FYNNEI. This CDR3 reads CASVGLAGPIGEQFF. Here the CDR3 DNA reads TGTGCCAGCGTAGGACTAGCGGGACCCATAGGTGAGCAGTTCTTC.

The chain carries TRBV11-3 and TRBJ2-7, with TRBD1 identical over 7 bases. This CDR3 contains 13 residues. V was pared by 11 bases and J by 4 bases, with 11 bases of the junction left unmatched. Germline V gene sequence: CDR1 SGHNT, CDR2 YENEEA. CDR3 in DNA: TGTGCCGCATGGGGACAGAGGAGATACGAGCAGTACTTC. This translates into CAAWGQRRYEQYF. The full variable domain, in which reference TRBV11-3 and TRBJ2-7 provide the parts outside the CDR3, is EAGVVQSPRYKIIEKKQPVAFWCNPISGHNTLYWYLQNLGQGPELLIRYENEEAVDDSQLPKDRFSAERLKGVDSTLKIQPAELGDSAVYLCAAWGQRRYEQYFGPGTRLTVT.

The chain uses TRBV2 and TRBJ2-3; D gene ambiguous. Germline values: CDR1 SNHLY, CDR2 FYNNEI. The CDR3 runs 15 residues. V was trimmed by 5 bases and J by 0 bases, leaving 12 bases between them. CDR3 region: CASSLSYPSTDTQYF. CDR3 nucleotide sequence: TGTGCCAGCAGTTTAAGCTATCCTAGCACAGATACGCAGTATTTT.

This clone is a singleton in its sample. The rearrangement links TRBV2 to TRBJ2-1; 8 nucleotides align to TRBD2. The CDR3 runs 14 residues. V lost 6 bases, J lost 2 bases, and 3 bases stayed unmatched. CDR1 and CDR2 (germline): SNHLY, FYNNEI. The CDR3 spells CASRAGGPYNEQFF. The CDR3 DNA reads as TGTGCCAGCAGGGCGGGGGGCCCCTACAATGAGCAGTTCTTC.

V gene TRBV19 combines with J gene TRBJ2-1; D is possibly TRBD2 (5 bases). Germline-derived CDR1 and CDR2 are LNHDA and SQIVND (reference sequence). V lost 7 bases to trimming and J lost 7 bases, with 20 bases between them. The CDR3 has 15 amino acids. The CDR3 nucleotides are TGTGCCAGTAAGAGGGCGGCACACCTCGGAAATGAGCAGTTCTTC. This encodes CASKRAAHLGNEQFF. Complete variable domain (other parts from reference TRBV19 and TRBJ2-1): DGGITQSPKYLFRKEGQNVTLSCEQNLNHDAMYWYRQDPGQGLRLIYYSQIVNDFQKGDIAEGYSVSREKKESFPLTVTSAQKNPTAFYLCASKRAAHLGNEQFFGPGTRLTVL.

This chain joins TRBV11-1 and TRBJ2-1; TRBD2 matches at 9 bases. The CDR3 has 15 amino acids. The germline CDR1 and CDR2 sequences are SGHAT and FQDESV (reference sequence). The trim removed 2 bases at V and 6 bases at J, leaving 5 bases unmatched. CDR3: CASSLRLAGSNEQFF. Here the CDR3 DNA reads TGTGCCAGCAGCTTAAGGCTAGCGGGAAGCAATGAGCAGTTCTTC.

This clone was counted a single time. The chain has TRBV19 and TRBJ2-7, with D maybe TRBD2 (5 bases). Deletions cut 5 bases from V and 5 bases from J, with 19 bases between. From germline, CDR1 is LNHDA and CDR2 SQIVND (reference sequence). The CDR3 spans 15 residues. The CDR3, as DNA: TGTGCCAGTAGTCCGACGGACGGACTTTGGGACGAGCAGTACTTC. Translating gives CASSPTDGLWDEQYF.

This clone appeared once. This chain connects TRBV19 to TRBJ1-6; tentative D call: TRBD1 (5 bases). The germline V gene encodes CDR1 LNHDA and CDR2 SQIVND (reference sequence). With 0 bases removed from V and 6 bases from J, the gap between germline ends came to 9 bases. This CDR3 is 15 amino acids long. DNA of the CDR3: TGTGCCAGTAGTATAGAAGGGGTGGGTAATTCACCCCTCCACTTT. This codes for CASSIEGVGNSPLHF.